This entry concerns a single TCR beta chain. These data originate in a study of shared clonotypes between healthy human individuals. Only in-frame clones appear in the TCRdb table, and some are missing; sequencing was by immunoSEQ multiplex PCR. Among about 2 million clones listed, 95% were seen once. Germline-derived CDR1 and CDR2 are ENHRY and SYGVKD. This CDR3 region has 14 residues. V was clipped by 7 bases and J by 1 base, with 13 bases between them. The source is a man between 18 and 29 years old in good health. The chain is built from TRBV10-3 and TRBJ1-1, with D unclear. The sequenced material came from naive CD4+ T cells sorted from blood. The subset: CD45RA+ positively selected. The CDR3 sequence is CAITEGRRNTEAFF. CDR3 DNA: TGTGCCATCACCGAGGGTAGGAGGAACACTGAAGCTTTCTTT.